Below are 23 T cell receptor beta chains sequenced from a single sample in a study of Graves' ophthalmopathy and Graves' hyperthyroidism. The authors amplified TCR beta CDR3 regions from RNA transcripts. The workflow started with a first-round RT-PCR run with HTBI primers and then moved on to a second-round multiplex PCR. From the multiplex PCR reads, TCRdb called clonotypes with MiXCR, one entry per CDR3 protein. The top ten hold 40% to 55% of the sample, which has about 700,000 distinct CDR3 sequences, 35% to 50% seen once. What was sequenced was peripheral blood. These receptor sequences come from an adult man with Graves' ophthalmopathy.

In the case of this clonotype: It is likely a read error, because the conserved phenylalanine at the end of the CDR3 is missing. V is TRBV19 and J is TRBJ1-1; D is unclear. The CDR3 runs to 15 residues. V was trimmed by 3 bases and J by 0 bases, leaving 11 bases between them. Germline CDR1 LNHDA, CDR2 SQIVND (reference sequence). The CDR3 loop is CASSIRNRVNTEAFL. The CDR3 DNA is TGTGCCAGTAGTATTCGTAACAGAGTGAACACTGAAGCTTTCCTT.

This clonotype was recorded once. This chain connects TRBV2 to TRBJ2-7; TRBD1 agrees at 8 bases. The V and J ends lost 5 bases and 3 bases, in that order; junction bases with no gene match: 9. The CDR3 has 15 amino acids. From germline, CDR1 is SNHLY and CDR2 FYNNEI. DNA of the CDR3: TGTGCCAGCAGTACCGGACAGGGAAGAATCTACGAGCAGTACTTC. Its protein is CASSTGQGRIYEQYF.

This clonotype was counted ten times or more. At one of its ends the junction is not consistent with the germline gene, which may arise from a read error. The chain links TRBV25-1 to TRBJ1-1; D is perhaps TRBD1 (5 bases). Germline V CDR1 and CDR2: MGHDK, SYGVNS. The CDR3 contains 14 residues. This CDR3 is CASTEPGGNAEAFF. For the CDR3, the DNA is TGTGCCAGCACCGAACCGGGGGGGAACGCTGAAGCTTTCTTT.

In its sample, this clonotype was seen once. Since no conserved phenylalanine or tryptophan closes the CDR3, a read error is the likely cause. Because the CDR3's place on the DNA is in doubt, the DNA is left out and the CDR3 is given as listed by TCRdb. This chain joins TRBV20-1 and TRBJ1-2. Germline-derived CDR1 and CDR2 are DFQATT and SNEGSKA (reference sequence). The CDR3 length equals 10 residues, ends included. This CDR3 is CSASPYGYTV.

This chain connects TRBV9 to TRBJ2-5; D gene ambiguous. This CDR3 is 16 amino acids long. Germline lookup yields CDR1 SGDLS and CDR2 YYNGEE. V lost 4 bases and J 0 bases, leaving 16 bases between the germline ends. The DNA for the CDR3 is TGTGCCAGCAGCCAAGCAGGCGGCACCAACCAAGAGACCCAGTACTTC. Its protein is CASSQAGGTNQETQYF.

This clonotype appeared a few times. V is TRBV2 and J is TRBJ2-7; D remains unclear. Germline CDR1 SNHLY, CDR2 FYNNEI. V was cut by 5 bases and J by 0 bases, with 20 bases left in between. CDR3 length: 17 residues. CDR3 sequence reads: CASSPLPPEWFSYEQYF. The CDR3 DNA is TGTGCCAGCAGTCCCCTACCGCCGGAATGGTTCTCCTACGAGCAGTACTTC.

Only a few counts were recorded for this clonotype. CDR3 sequence: CASSNSGQGSQPQHF. Here the CDR3 DNA reads TGTGCCAGTAGTAATTCTGGACAGGGCAGTCAGCCCCAGCATTTT. V and J are TRBV19 and TRBJ1-5; the match to TRBD1 covers 8 bases. The V and J ends lost 4 bases and 6 bases, in that order; junction bases with no gene match: 8. Germline loops: CDR1 LNHDA, CDR2 SQIVND (reference sequence). The CDR3 consists of 15 residues.

This chain uses TRBV12-3 or TRBV12-4 with TRBJ2-5, with a weak D call TRBD1 (5 bases). This CDR3 has 15 amino acids. The V end lost 2 bases, the J end lost 4 bases, and 14 bases lay between the germline ends. The CDR3 sequence is CASSLMGQGLETQYF. In DNA, the CDR3 is TGTGCCAGCAGTTTAATGGGGCAGGGATTAGAGACCCAGTACTTC.

Remarks on this clonotype: A junction end diverges from the germline sequence, so it may reflect a read error. J is TRBJ1-1 and V is TRBV20-1, with D maybe TRBD1 (6 bases). CDR1 and CDR2 from the germline V gene are DFQATT and SNEGSKA (reference sequence). This CDR3 comprises 12 residues. DNA for the CDR3: TGCAGTGCTAGAGAAGGGGGAGGTGAAGTTTTCTTT. Amino acid sequence: CSAREGGGEVFF.

This clonotype was observed many times. The J gene is TRBJ1-1, the V gene TRBV7-9; D remains ambiguous. There are 15 residues in the CDR3. The V and J ends lost 0 bases and 1 base respectively, with 9 bases between them. CDR1 is SEHNR, CDR2 FQNEAQ, per germline (reference sequence). CDR3 bases: TGTGCCAGCAGCTTAGCGCAAGGGCAGAACACTGAAGCTTTCTTT. Residues: CASSLAQGQNTEAFF.

The chain joins TRBV7-3 to TRBJ2-2, with a possible D match to TRBD1 (5 bases). Trimming removed 2 bases from V and 8 bases from J, with 12 bases in between. Germline V lookup: CDR1 SGHTA, CDR2 FQGTGA. The CDR3 has 14 residues. The CDR3 loop is CASSLAPQGGELFF. In nucleotides, the CDR3 is TGTGCCAGCAGCTTAGCACCTCAGGGAGGGGAGCTGTTTTTT.

This clonotype turned up a few times. The J gene is TRBJ1-1, the V gene TRBV7-9, with a weak D call TRBD1 (6 bases). The germline V gene encodes CDR1 SEHNR and CDR2 FQNEAQ (reference sequence). This CDR3 has 17 residues. V was trimmed by 0 bases and J by 4 bases, leaving 18 bases between them. CDR3 DNA sequence: TGTGCCAGCAGCTTAGCGGTCGGGGGGGGCGTCGGCACTGAAGCTTTCTTT. It is translated as CASSLAVGGGVGTEAFF. Supplemented by reference TRBV7-9 and TRBJ1-1, the full variable domain reads DTGVSQNPRHKITKRGQNVTFRCDPISEHNRLYWYRQTLGQGPEFLTYFQNEAQLEKSRLLSDRFSAERPKGSFSTLEIQRTEQGDSAMYLCASSLAVGGGVGTEAFFGQGTRLTVV.

A few counts support this clonotype. The genes are TRBV5-1 and TRBJ1-1; 7 bases are a match to TRBD1. The junction had 4 bases not matched to a gene; V was cut back by 4 bases and J by 7 bases. The germline V gene has CDR1 SGHRS and CDR2 YFSETQ. The CDR3 contains 12 residues. The CDR3, as DNA: TGCGCCAGCAGCCCCAGGGGGGATGAAGCTTTCTTT. This translates into CASSPRGDEAFF. Variable domain in full (rest from reference TRBV5-1 and TRBJ1-1): KAGVTQTPRYLIKTRGQQVTLSCSPISGHRSVSWYQQTPGQGLQFLFEYFSETQRNKGNFPGRFSGRQFSNSRSEMNVSTLELGDSALYLCASSPRGDEAFFGQGTRLTVV.

This clonotype showed up just once. This chain uses TRBV5-4 with TRBJ2-5, with D possibly being TRBD1 or TRBD2 (6 bases each). This CDR3 region has 17 residues. V was pared by 3 bases and J by 5 bases, with 23 bases between. The germline CDR1 and CDR2 sequences are SGHNT and YYREEE (reference sequence). In nucleotides, the CDR3 is TGTGCCAGCAGCTCCGGGGGTACTACAGGGTCCGTGGAGACCCAGTACTTC. Translated: CASSSGGTTGSVETQYF.

Notes on this clonotype: It may be a read error: a sequence one base away is much more abundant. This chain links TRBV2 with TRBJ2-7, with D hard to call. In germline, CDR1 is SNHLY, CDR2 FYNNEI. The CDR3 sequence is 14 residues long. Deletions cut 3 bases from V and 5 bases from J, with 14 bases between. CDR3 region: CASSDFGRSHEQYF. CDR3 bases: TGTGCCAGCAGTGATTTCGGCAGGTCCCACGAGCAGTACTTC.

Points on this clonotype: Just one base apart from a much larger clone, this may be a read error. V and J are TRBV9 and TRBJ1-1; D is unclear. The V gene's germline CDR1 is SGDLS and CDR2 YYNGEE. The CDR3 runs to 14 residues. The CDR3, as DNA: TGTGCCGGCAGTTTATGGGGAGGGAACACTGAAGCTTTCTTT. Its translation is CAGSLWGGNTEAFF.

This chain connects TRBV6-5 to TRBJ2-5, with 11 nucleotides matching TRBD2. The CDR3 totals 14 residues. Germline V gene sequence: CDR1 MNHEY, CDR2 SVGAGI. Unmatched junction bases numbered 3, after V lost 4 bases and J lost 5 bases. The CDR3 sequence is CASSFSGRDETQYF. As DNA, the CDR3 is TGTGCCAGCAGTTTTAGCGGGAGGGACGAGACCCAGTACTTC.

The rearrangement joins TRBV25-1 to TRBJ1-6, with 7 bases aligning to TRBD1. There are 17 residues in the CDR3. Germline lookup yields CDR1 MGHDK and CDR2 SYGVNS. J gave up 0 bases and V 3 bases, and 5 bases lay outside the gene matches. The CDR3 region has the DNA TGTGCCAGCAGTGATACGACAGGGAGCTCCTATAATTCACCCCTCCACTTT. Protein sequence: CASSDTTGSSYNSPLHF. The variable domain in full, completed from reference TRBV25-1 and TRBJ1-6, reads EADIYQTPRYLVIGTGKKITLECSQTMGHDKMYWYQQDPGMELHLIHYSYGVNSTEKGDLSSESTVSRIRTEHFPLTLESARPSHTSQYLCASSDTTGSSYNSPLHFGNGTRLTVT.

This clonotype is a singleton in its sample. CDR3 region: CAISAHRTYEQYF. The CDR3 DNA is TGTGCCATCAGTGCCCACAGAACCTACGAGCAGTACTTC. The chain couples TRBV10-3 to TRBJ2-7; unclear D gene. Trimming left V 4 bases short and J 2 bases short, with 9 bases between. The CDR3 is 13 amino acids. Germline V gene sequence: CDR1 ENHRY, CDR2 SYGVKD.

With regard to this clonotype: One junction end does not reproduce the germline sequence, and a read error may be involved. V and J are TRBV10-3 and TRBJ2-7; D is ambiguous. The CDR3 sequence is 14 residues long. The V gene's germline CDR1 is ENHRY and CDR2 SYGVKD. In DNA, the CDR3 is TGTGCCAGCAGTTCAAGCCGGACGGCGTGGGAGCAGTACTTC. Translated: CASSSSRTAWEQYF.

As regards this clonotype: A read error is possible here, since a much larger clone lies one base away. V usage is TRBV19 and J usage is TRBJ1-1; D is ambiguous. Trimming pared 4 bases from V and 4 bases from J, leaving 13 bases between. This CDR3 has 14 residues. Germline CDR1 LNHDA, CDR2 SQIVND (reference sequence). The CDR3: CASSNPSVSTEAFF. CDR3 DNA sequence: TGTGCCAGTAGTAACCCCTCGGTGAGCACTGAAGCTTTCTTT.

This clonotype was counted only a few times. At one end, the junction sequence differs from germline, possibly due to a read error. CDR3 sequence: CASTDWTQEAQYF. The CDR3 DNA sequence: TGTGCCAGCACTGACTGGACCCAAGAGGCCCAGTACTTC. V and J are TRBV25-1 and TRBJ2-5; no definite D call. The CDR3 covers 13 residues. Germline loops: CDR1 MGHDK, CDR2 SYGVNS.

The gene calls are TRBV20-1 and TRBJ1-5, with no clear D. The germline CDR1 and CDR2 sequences are DFQATT and SNEGSKA (reference sequence). The ends were cut back, 4 bases at V and 0 bases at J, with 16 bases in the middle. The CDR3 covers 16 residues. In DNA, the CDR3 is TGCAGTGCTATGGCTCCTAACGGGCTTAGCAATCAGCCCCAGCATTTT. Translated: CSAMAPNGLSNQPQHF.